The entry that follows covers one TCR beta chain sequence. The antigen is undetermined. Deletions cut 6 bases from V and 2 bases from J, with 11 bases between. CDR1 and CDR2 (germline): MNHEY, SVGAGI. This CDR3 contains 14 residues. PCR was performed using 60 Vbeta and 13 Jbeta primers. The repertoire was sequenced with immunoSEQ multiplex PCR; TCRdb's copy has only in-frame clones and lacks some. Here the sample spans around 220,000 clones, around 85% being singletons. This sample stems from a study of cytomegalovirus exposure and HLA in healthy donors. The study's findings and limits: Sequencing depth across donors, presence/absence analyses assumed, was roughly uniform.

The chain links TRBV6-5 to TRBJ1-3; TRBD1 might be the D (6 bases). The origin of this receptor is a girl aged 2 to 9 in good health and CMV-seronegative. The material sequenced was PBMCs. DNA of the CDR3: TGTGCCAGCAGACAGGGAAGAACTGGAAACACCATATATTTT. It yields the protein CASRQGRTGNTIYF.